Here is one T cell receptor (beta chain) with its context. This specimen belongs to a study of blood T cell repertoires in COVID-19. The CDR3 length is 13 residues. CDR1 is SGHVS and CDR2 is FQNEAQ in the germline V gene. After removal of 5 bases from V and 6 bases from J, the junction contained 6 bases not matched to a gene. Sequencing used immunoSEQ multiplex PCR; TCRdb keeps in-frame clones, though not all of them. The sample yields approximately 110,000 clones, around 88% seen once. This TCR was recovered from a woman aged 50 to 65 with active or convalescent COVID-19. Specimen: peripheral blood. This rearrangement joins TRBV7-8 to TRBJ1-2; 7 bases align to TRBD1. CDR3 protein: CASSRGTVDGYTF. As DNA, the CDR3 is TGTGCCAGCAGCCGAGGGACAGTCGATGGCTACACCTTC. The whole variable domain, remainder taken from reference TRBV7-8 and TRBJ1-2, is GAGVSQSPRYKVAKRGQDVALRCDPISGHVSLFWYQQALGQGPEFLTYFQNEAQLDKSGLPSDRFFAERPEGSVSTLKIQRTQQEDSAVYLCASSRGTVDGYTFGSGTRLTVV.